This T cell receptor (beta chain) derives from a study of post-analysis software for immune sequencing data. Study observations and caveats: Batch-mates among the samples co-clustered strongly by F measure. About five TRBV segments, including TRBV5-6, TRBV5-1 and TRBV20-1, were more frequent in patients than controls.

Included in the TCR beta cDNA libraries were unique molecular identifiers. Roughly 500,000 cDNA molecules were recovered from an input of roughly 0.85 to 10 million T cells. TCRdb used MiXCR to reprocess the PCR reads, holding one entry per CDR3 protein. Here the sample spans hundreds of thousands of distinct CDR3 sequences, roughly three fifths being singletons. Trimming took 0 bases from V and 7 from J, leaving 10 bases between them. Germline lookup yields CDR1 LGHNA and CDR2 YNFKEQ. This CDR3 region has 14 residues. Comments on this clonotype: Its matching antigen is unknown.

The TCR was taken from a girl aged 2 to 10 with multiple sclerosis. The sequenced material came from blood. This chain connects TRBV4-2 to TRBJ1-5; a weak D match, TRBD1 (5 bases). CDR3 nucleotides: TGTGCCAGCAGCCAAGACAGGGTACGACAGCCCCAGCATTTT. Translating gives CASSQDRVRQPQHF.